The next 21 T cell receptor beta chains were all read from a single sample in a study of identifying expanded T cells in peripheral blood. Produced via immunoSEQ multiplex PCR; TCRdb's table is partial and in-frame only. The repertoire has about 81,000 clones, roughly 89% of them found once; the top ten carry around a fifth. Sequenced input: blood. These TCRs come from a person aged 18 to 70 in good health.

The chain uses TRBV6-4 and TRBJ1-5; 10 positions match TRBD1. Germline-derived CDR1 and CDR2 are MRHNA and SNTAGT. Trimming cost V 4 bases and J 2 bases; bases outside gene matches: 2. The CDR3 extends over 15 amino acids. CDR3 in amino acids: CASSAGTGGNQPQHF. CDR3 nucleotides: TGTGCCAGCAGTGCGGGGACAGGGGGCAATCAGCCCCAGCATTTT.

This chain connects TRBV9 to TRBJ2-3, with 8 bases identical to TRBD2. Per germline, CDR1 SGDLS and CDR2 YYNGEE. Trimming removed 4 bases from V and 3 bases from J; junction bases left unmatched: 25. The CDR3 is made up of 21 amino acids. This CDR3 is CASSPQRFSGNDPARTDTQYF. For the CDR3, the DNA is TGTGCCAGCAGCCCACAAAGGTTTAGCGGGAACGATCCCGCTAGGACAGATACGCAGTATTTT.

The chain carries TRBV28 and TRBJ2-1; D is unresolved. The germline V and J ends were trimmed by 7 bases and 2 bases, with 12 bases remaining between them. The germline gives CDR1 MDHEN, CDR2 SYDVKM. This CDR3 has 14 amino acids. As DNA, the CDR3 is TGTGCCAGCAATTCTATACCCACCTACAATGAGCAGTTCTTC. Translated: CASNSIPTYNEQFF.

This clone was seen more than once but under ten times. This CDR3 reads CASSFLTSGLYNEQFF. The CDR3 DNA reads as TGTGCCAGCAGTTTTCTCACTAGCGGCCTATACAATGAGCAGTTCTTC. The chain uses TRBV28 and TRBJ2-1; 8 positions agree with TRBD2. CDR1 MDHEN and CDR2 SYDVKM come from the germline V gene. J was trimmed by 4 bases and V by 3 bases; bases with no gene match: 8. The CDR3 runs 16 residues.

The chain employs TRBV7-9 and TRBJ2-3, with a tentative D call TRBD1 (6 bases). Germline CDR1 reads SEHNR; CDR2 reads FQNEAQ (reference sequence). Trimming stripped 0 bases from V and 2 bases from J, with 12 bases between. This CDR3 spans 16 amino acids. DNA for the CDR3: TGTGCCAGCAGCTTAGCAAGAGGACAGAACACAGATACGCAGTATTTT. It codes for CASSLARGQNTDTQYF.

V and J are TRBV28 and TRBJ2-7; the D gene is possibly TRBD1 (6 bases). CDR3 length: 13 amino acids. CDR1 is MDHEN and CDR2 is SYDVKM in the germline V gene. V was clipped by 5 bases and J by 6 bases, with 14 bases between them. In DNA, the CDR3 is TGTGCCAGCAGTGTGGGGCAGGGGACCGAGCAGTACTTC. Residues: CASSVGQGTEQYF.

In this sample, this clone turned up a few times. The V call is TRBV18, the J call TRBJ2-2; D is ambiguous. This CDR3 region has 14 residues. V lost 0 bases and J 3 bases, leaving 5 bases between the germline ends. Germline-derived CDR1 and CDR2 are KGHSH and LQKENI. CDR3 sequence: CASSPPGYTGELFF. CDR3 bases: TGTGCCAGCTCACCACCGGGGTACACCGGGGAGCTGTTTTTT.

The rearrangement links TRBV28 to TRBJ1-4, with a tentative D call TRBD1 (5 bases). Germline V gene data show CDR1 as MDHEN and CDR2 as SYDVKM. The length of the CDR3 is 15 residues. V lost 4 bases, J lost 5 bases, and 14 bases lay in between. CDR3 sequence (DNA): TGTGCCAGCAGTTGGGGGGGACGGACGAATGAAAAACTGTTTTTT. Translating gives CASSWGGRTNEKLFF. Combining the CDR3 with reference TRBV28 and TRBJ1-4 gives the whole variable domain DVKVTQSSRYLVKRTGEKVFLECVQDMDHENMFWYRQDPGLGLRLIYFSYDVKMKEKGDIPEGYSVSREKKERFSLILESASTNQTSMYLCASSWGGRTNEKLFFGSGTQLSVL.

The chain employs TRBV6-5 and TRBJ1-1; TRBD1 might be the D (6 bases). The CDR3 runs 15 residues. From germline, CDR1 is MNHEY and CDR2 SVGAGI. Deletions cut 5 bases from V and 4 bases from J, with 17 bases between. The CDR3 loop is CASSHREGLGTEAFF. CDR3 nucleotide sequence: TGTGCCAGCAGTCACAGGGAGGGCTTGGGCACTGAAGCTTTCTTT.

The chain has TRBV7-2 and TRBJ2-3, with D perhaps matching TRBD2 (6 bases). Trimming removed 6 bases from V and 4 bases from J, with 14 bases in between. Per the germline V gene, CDR1 is SGHTA and CDR2 is FQGNSA. CDR3 length: 14 residues. In nucleotides, the CDR3 is TGTGCCAGCAGGCCTGCTAGCGAGCCAGATACGCAGTATTTT. It translates to CASRPASEPDTQYF.

The V call is TRBV4-1, the J call TRBJ2-7, with 12 bases aligning to TRBD2. V lost 1 base to trimming and J lost 7 bases; unmatched junction nucleotides: 5. Germline V gene sequence: CDR1 MGHRA, CDR2 YSYEKL. The CDR3 extends over 15 amino acids. DNA for the CDR3: TGCGCCAGCAGCCAAGGGACTAGCGGGATTGGGGAGCAGTACTTC. It is translated as CASSQGTSGIGEQYF.

The J gene is TRBJ1-4, the V gene TRBV2, with 8 bases fitting TRBD1. This CDR3 region has 15 residues. Germline V lookup: CDR1 SNHLY, CDR2 FYNNEI. The ends lost 5 bases at V and 2 bases at J; junction bases unmatched: 4. CDR3 loop: CASSPRQGTNEKLFF. The CDR3 DNA is TGTGCCAGCAGTCCCCGACAGGGGACTAATGAAAAACTGTTTTTT.

This clone was counted once. This chain uses TRBV5-8 with TRBJ1-2; D may be TRBD1 (5 bases). The CDR3 runs 17 residues. Germline V CDR1 and CDR2: SGHTS, YDEGEE. Trimming took 0 bases from V and 5 from J, leaving 20 bases between them. CDR3 residues: CASSLERGPGVVYGYTF. The DNA of the CDR3 is TGTGCCAGCAGCTTGGAAAGGGGCCCAGGCGTGGTTTATGGCTACACCTTC. Drawing the rest from reference TRBV5-8 and TRBJ1-2, the complete variable domain is EAGVTQSPTHLIKTRGQQATLRCSPISGHTSVYWYQQALGLGLQFLLWYDEGEERNRGNFPPRFSGRQFPNYSSELNVNALELEDSALYLCASSLERGPGVVYGYTFGSGTRLTVV.

The rearrangement joins TRBV30 to TRBJ2-1; D gene ambiguous. The germline V and J ends were trimmed by 4 bases and 5 bases, with 9 bases remaining between them. The germline V gene encodes CDR1 GTSNPN and CDR2 SVGIG (reference sequence). The length of the CDR3 is 12 residues. The CDR3 sequence is CAWTFSHNEQFF. CDR3 in DNA: TGTGCCTGGACGTTCAGCCACAATGAGCAGTTCTTC.

This clone has just a few counts. This sequence joins TRBV30 and TRBJ1-2; D may be TRBD1 (5 bases). CDR3 length: 14 residues. CDR1 and CDR2 from the germline V gene are GTSNPN and SVGIG (reference sequence). Trimming removed 5 bases from V and 2 bases from J, with 15 bases in between. The chain's CDR3 is CAWFRVRVNYGYTF. The CDR3 DNA is TGTGCCTGGTTCAGGGTACGCGTCAACTATGGCTACACCTTC.

This clone came up a few times. The chain couples TRBV5-1 to TRBJ2-1; tentatively, D is TRBD2 (6 bases). V lost 0 bases, J lost 5 bases, and 12 bases lay in between. CDR3 length: 15 amino acids. Germline values: CDR1 SGHRS, CDR2 YFSETQ. CDR3 region: CASSLGLDENNEQFF. In nucleotides, the CDR3 is TGCGCCAGCAGCTTGGGACTAGACGAAAACAATGAGCAGTTCTTC.

To note about this clone: The identical CDR3 is also encoded by other nucleotide sequences in the sample. The V call is TRBV7-2, the J call TRBJ1-5, with no clear D. V lost 4 bases and J 0 bases, leaving 4 bases between the germline ends. From germline, CDR1 is SGHTA and CDR2 FQGNSA. The CDR3 runs 13 residues. The CDR3 DNA is TGTGCCAGCAGCTCGGATAGCAATCAGCCCCAGCATTTT. Residues: CASSSDSNQPQHF.

This clone appeared a few times. The chain couples TRBV7-2 to TRBJ2-3; D is perhaps TRBD2 (6 bases). Trimming removed 6 bases at V and 6 bases at J, with 16 bases between. Per germline, CDR1 SGHTA and CDR2 FQGNSA. This CDR3 has 14 amino acids. CDR3 in amino acids: CASSPFGGKDTQYF. The DNA of the CDR3 is TGTGCCAGCAGTCCCTTTGGGGGGAAGGATACGCAGTATTTT.

The chain has TRBV7-8 and TRBJ2-5, with D tentatively TRBD1 (5 bases). CDR1 and CDR2 (germline): SGHVS, FQNEAQ. CDR3 size: 16 residues. The ends were cut back, 2 bases at V and 5 bases at J, with 18 bases in the middle. The CDR3 is CASSLSAGRRGETQYF. CDR3 in DNA: TGTGCCAGCAGCTTATCCGCAGGGCGGCGTGGTGAGACCCAGTACTTC.

CDR3 sequence (DNA): TGTGCCAGCAGTGAAATTAACACCGGGGAGCTGTTTTTT. It translates to CASSEINTGELFF. V gene TRBV2 combines with J gene TRBJ2-2; the D is unclear. From germline, CDR1 is SNHLY and CDR2 FYNNEI. V lost 2 bases to trimming and J lost 2 bases, with 3 bases between them. CDR3 length equals 13 residues.

J is TRBJ2-1 and V is TRBV6-5; 11 bases align to TRBD1. Germline CDR1 MNHEY, CDR2 SVGAGI. CDR3 length: 14 residues. Trimming at V came to 2 bases and at J to 14 bases, leaving 8 bases not matched to a gene. The CDR3 sequence is CASSYDVGTGGKFF. As DNA, the CDR3 is TGTGCCAGCAGTTACGATGTTGGGACAGGGGGAAAGTTCTTC.